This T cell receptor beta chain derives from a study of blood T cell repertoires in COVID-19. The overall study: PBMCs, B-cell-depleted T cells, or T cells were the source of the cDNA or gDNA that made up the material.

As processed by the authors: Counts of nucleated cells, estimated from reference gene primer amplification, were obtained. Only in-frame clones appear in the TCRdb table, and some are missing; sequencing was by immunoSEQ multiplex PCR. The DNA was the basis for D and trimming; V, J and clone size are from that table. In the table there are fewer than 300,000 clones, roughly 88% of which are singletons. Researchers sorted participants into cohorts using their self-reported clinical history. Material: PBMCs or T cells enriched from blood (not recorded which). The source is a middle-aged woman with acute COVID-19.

In DNA, the CDR3 is TGTGCCAGCAGCGCGGGACTAGCGGGGATCACAGATACGCAGTATTTT. Translating gives CASSAGLAGITDTQYF. The chain couples TRBV5-4 to TRBJ2-3, with 13 bases aligning to TRBD2. Germline loops: CDR1 SGHNT, CDR2 YYREEE (reference sequence). CDR3 size: 16 residues. J was trimmed by 2 bases and V by 4 bases; bases with no gene match: 4.